Each of the 30 T cell receptor beta chains below was sequenced from the same sample in a study of shared clonotypes between healthy human individuals. Some clones are missing from TCRdb's copy, which holds only in-frame ones; the method was immunoSEQ multiplex PCR. The table has about 1 million clones, 65% to 75% seen once; the top ten hold 1.5%. Input material: memory CD4+ T cells sorted from blood. Subset: CD45RA-negative fraction. The receptors stem from a man younger than 30 in good health.

The rearrangement joins TRBV7-2 to TRBJ2-7; 10 nucleotides match TRBD1. In germline, CDR1 is SGHTA, CDR2 FQGNSA. CDR3 length equals 15 residues. V shed 5 bases and J 3 bases; nucleotides not matched to a gene: 7. DNA for the CDR3: TGTGCCAGCAGCCGGTTGGGACAGGGGTACTACGAGCAGTACTTC. Its translation: CASSRLGQGYYEQYF.

The rearrangement joins TRBV19 to TRBJ1-5, with unresolved D. Between the trimmed V and J ends, which lost 5 bases and 4 bases, there was a span of 9 bases. This CDR3 is 13 amino acids long. Germline V lookup: CDR1 LNHDA, CDR2 SQIVND (reference sequence). The CDR3 spells CASSSFRNQPQHF. In nucleotides, the CDR3 is TGTGCCAGTAGTTCATTTAGGAATCAGCCCCAGCATTTT.

V gene TRBV7-2 combines with J gene TRBJ2-5; 7 bases agree with TRBD2. The V segment lost 7 bases and the J segment 3 bases; nucleotides outside the gene matches: 11. The germline CDR1 and CDR2 sequences are SGHTA and FQGNSA. The CDR3 covers 15 residues. The CDR3 sequence is CASTKWGRVEETQYF. CDR3 DNA: TGTGCCAGCACAAAATGGGGGAGGGTGGAAGAGACCCAGTACTTC.

V and J are TRBV28 and TRBJ1-5, with 8 bases lining up with TRBD1. CDR1 MDHEN and CDR2 SYDVKM come from the germline V gene. The CDR3 length is 15 residues. V trimming: 3 bases; J trimming: 7 bases; junction bases outside the gene matches: 8. The CDR3 nucleotides read TGTGCCAGCAGTTTTGTCGGGACAGGCAGACAGCCCCAGCATTTT. Its protein is CASSFVGTGRQPQHF.

V usage is TRBV11-2 and J usage is TRBJ1-2, with D hard to call. V lost 1 base to trimming and J lost 4 bases, with 10 bases between them. There are 14 residues in the CDR3. The germline V gene has CDR1 SGHAT and CDR2 FQNNGV. CDR3: CASSLGDSSYGYTF. For the CDR3, the DNA is TGTGCCAGCAGCTTAGGGGATTCGAGCTATGGCTACACCTTC.

About this clone itself: The same CDR3 is also encoded by other DNA sequences in this sample. This sequence joins TRBV28 and TRBJ1-2, with a tentative D call TRBD1 (5 bases). Per germline, CDR1 MDHEN and CDR2 SYDVKM. Trimming removed 2 bases at V and 1 base at J, with 8 bases between. The CDR3 has 14 amino acids. The DNA for the CDR3 is TGTGCCAGCAGTTTAGGCAGGGTTAACTATGGCTACACCTTC. It codes for CASSLGRVNYGYTF.

The J gene is TRBJ2-3, the V gene TRBV7-2; 7 bases are a match to TRBD2. V gave up 1 base and J gave up 4 bases; unmatched junction bases: 11. Germline V gene lookup returns CDR1 SGHTA and CDR2 FQGNSA. The CDR3 extends over 17 amino acids. CDR3 nucleotide sequence: TGTGCCAGCAGCTTAGGCCCTCTACGCGGGAGTGCAGATACGCAGTATTTT. This encodes CASSLGPLRGSADTQYF.

The J gene is TRBJ2-7, the V gene TRBV11-2; possibly TRBD2 for D (6 bases). Per the germline V gene, CDR1 is SGHAT and CDR2 is FQNNGV. Trimming cost V 2 bases and J 5 bases, with 19 bases left between them. This CDR3 has 16 residues. The CDR3 DNA reads as TGTGCCAGCAGCTTACCCGCCGGGGGTTTGCCCAACGAGCAGTACTTC. Protein sequence: CASSLPAGGLPNEQYF.

This clone was picked up a small number of times. The rearrangement links TRBV18 to TRBJ2-3; 7 bases line up with TRBD2. CDR1 and CDR2 from the germline V gene are KGHSH and LQKENI. CDR3 length equals 15 residues. V shed 7 bases, J shed 0 bases, and the junction held 7 bases outside the gene matches. For the CDR3, the DNA is TGTGCCAGCTTTCGAGCGGGGCCTAGCACAGATACGCAGTATTTT. It translates to CASFRAGPSTDTQYF. Full variable domain (missing parts from reference TRBV18 and TRBJ2-3): NAGVMQNPRHLVRRRGQEARLRCSPMKGHSHVYWYRQLPEEGLKFMVYLQKENIIDESGMPKERFSAEFPKEGPSILRIQQVVRGDSAAYFCASFRAGPSTDTQYFGPGTRLTVL.

CDR3 loop: CASEDSPQETQYF. CDR3 DNA: TGCGCCAGTGAGGACAGCCCCCAAGAGACCCAGTACTTC. V is TRBV5-1 and J is TRBJ2-5; D might be TRBD1 (6 bases). V was pared by 8 bases and J by 1 base, with 12 bases between. The CDR3 contains 13 residues. CDR1 and CDR2 (germline): SGHRS, YFSETQ.

V gene TRBV7-2 combines with J gene TRBJ1-2; 9 nucleotides line up with TRBD1. The germline gives CDR1 SGHTA, CDR2 FQGNSA. Germline trimming cut 5 bases from V and 5 bases from J; bases unmatched to any gene: 9. The CDR3 spans 15 residues. This CDR3 is CASSAQQGAVYGYTF. DNA for the CDR3: TGTGCCAGCAGCGCCCAACAGGGGGCGGTATATGGCTACACCTTC.

This chain links TRBV10-2 with TRBJ1-1; tentatively, D is TRBD1 (6 bases). The length of the CDR3 is 15 residues. The ends were cut back, 6 bases at V and 0 bases at J, with 14 bases in the middle. Germline V gives CDR1 WSHSY, CDR2 SAAADI. DNA for the CDR3: TGCGCCAGCAGGAGGGAGGACAGCATGAACACTGAAGCTTTCTTT. Translation gives CASRREDSMNTEAFF.

This chain links TRBV30 with TRBJ2-1, with D maybe TRBD2 (6 bases). Germline V gene data show CDR1 as GTSNPN and CDR2 as SVGIG (reference sequence). This CDR3 has 14 residues. V dropped 3 bases and J dropped 0 bases, with 9 bases sitting between them. The CDR3 sequence is CAWRWGLSYNEQFF. As DNA, the CDR3 is TGTGCCTGGAGGTGGGGACTCTCCTACAATGAGCAGTTCTTC.

The sample holds a few counts of this clone. The chain has TRBV2 and TRBJ2-1; 9 bases agree with TRBD2. Germline lookup yields CDR1 SNHLY and CDR2 FYNNEI. The CDR3 has 15 residues. Trimming took 10 bases from V and 6 from J; bases not matched to a gene: 13. The CDR3 DNA reads as TGTGCCATCAAGAGTAGCGGGAGATTGAGCAATGAGCAGTTCTTC. It codes for CAIKSSGRLSNEQFF.

The genes are TRBV10-3 and TRBJ1-1, with a possible D match to TRBD1 (5 bases). The CDR3 loop spans 13 amino acids. V was cut by 6 bases and J by 10 bases, with 18 bases left in between. CDR1 and CDR2 (germline): ENHRY, SYGVKD. This CDR3 is CAISRGDGGGAFF. CDR3 nucleotide sequence: TGTGCCATCAGCCGGGGCGACGGAGGTGGAGCTTTCTTT.

This clone was seen repeatedly, ten times or more. The J gene is TRBJ1-2, the V gene TRBV5-5, with 7 positions matching TRBD1. V shed 4 bases, J shed 4 bases, and the junction held 7 bases outside the gene matches. Germline values: CDR1 SGHKS, CDR2 YYEKEE (reference sequence). This CDR3 contains 14 residues. The CDR3 nucleotides are TGTGCCAGCAGCATCGGACAGGATGGCTATGGCTACACCTTC. Translating gives CASSIGQDGYGYTF.

The rearrangement links TRBV18 to TRBJ1-2; 7 positions match TRBD1. The ends lost 3 bases at V and 4 bases at J; junction bases unmatched: 14. In germline, CDR1 is KGHSH, CDR2 LQKENI. The CDR3 contains 17 residues. This CDR3 reads CASSPLSKGGGSYGYTF. Written as DNA, the CDR3 is TGTGCCAGCTCACCCCTTTCCAAAGGGGGCGGAAGCTATGGCTACACCTTC.

This chain links TRBV29-1 with TRBJ2-7; no clear D. Between the trimmed V and J ends, which lost 5 bases and 4 bases, there was a span of 12 bases. The length of the CDR3 is 12 residues. Germline V gives CDR1 SQVTM, CDR2 ANQGSEA. DNA of the CDR3: TGCAGCGTTTCAACGGTAGGGTACGAGCAGTACTTC. Its protein is CSVSTVGYEQYF.

The chain carries TRBV28 and TRBJ1-6; possible D gene TRBD1, 5 bases. V was pared by 7 bases and J by 7 bases, with 20 bases between. The CDR3 is 16 amino acids. The V gene's germline CDR1 is MDHEN and CDR2 SYDVKM. The CDR3 nucleotides read TGTGCCAGCACTCATAGGCAGGGAGTTTCGAATTCACCCCTCCACTTT. It translates to CASTHRQGVSNSPLHF.

The chain combines TRBV18 with TRBJ1-1; D is unresolved. The V and J ends lost 2 bases and 1 base respectively, with 8 bases between them. The CDR3 contains 14 residues. CDR1 and CDR2 from the germline V gene are KGHSH and LQKENI. CDR3 residues: CASSPTFANTEAFF. In DNA, the CDR3 is TGTGCCAGCTCACCAACATTCGCGAACACTGAAGCTTTCTTT.

This clone was seen many times. Different DNA sequences within this sample yield the same CDR3. This chain links TRBV7-3 with TRBJ1-1; no firm D call. The CDR3 extends over 13 amino acids. With 0 bases removed from V and 1 base from J, the gap between germline ends came to 3 bases. Germline V CDR1 and CDR2: SGHTA, FQGTGA. This CDR3 is CASSLTENTEAFF. CDR3 DNA: TGTGCCAGCAGCTTAACAGAGAACACTGAAGCTTTCTTT.

V usage is TRBV7-2 and J usage is TRBJ2-5, with D uncertain. In germline, CDR1 is SGHTA, CDR2 FQGNSA. Deletions cut 2 bases from V and 0 bases from J, with 7 bases between. The CDR3 covers 14 residues. The CDR3 DNA follows: TGTGCCAGCAGCTTATCGACGTACCAAGAGACCCAGTACTTC. Encoded protein: CASSLSTYQETQYF.

This clone was detected only a few times. This chain joins TRBV5-6 and TRBJ2-7; maybe TRBD2 (5 bases). This CDR3 comprises 15 residues. CDR1 is SGHDT and CDR2 is YYEEEE in the germline V gene. With 4 bases removed from V and 0 bases from J, the gap between germline ends came to 14 bases. The CDR3 reads CASSAGRRSSYEQYF. CDR3 DNA: TGTGCCAGCAGCGCTGGACGGAGGAGCTCCTACGAGCAGTACTTC. The complete variable domain, with remaining parts taken from reference TRBV5-6 and TRBJ2-7, reads DAGVTQSPTHLIKTRGQQVTLRCSPKSGHDTVSWYQQALGQGPQFIFQYYEEEERQRGNFPDRFSGHQFPNYSSELNVNALLLGDSALYLCASSAGRRSSYEQYFGPGTRLTVT.

The chain has TRBV7-9 and TRBJ1-2; D is possibly TRBD1 (5 bases). Trimming pared 9 bases from V and 7 bases from J, leaving 18 bases between. Germline CDR1 SEHNR, CDR2 FQNEAQ (reference sequence). The CDR3 totals 13 residues. CDR3 loop: CASSGTTTTGYTF. DNA of the CDR3: TGTGCCAGTTCCGGGACGACTACTACTGGCTACACCTTC.

This rearrangement joins TRBV10-1 to TRBJ2-3; D unresolved. V was trimmed by 7 bases and J by 2 bases, leaving 19 bases between them. Germline V gene lookup returns CDR1 WNHNN and CDR2 SYGVQD (reference sequence). The CDR3 loop spans 16 amino acids. The CDR3 DNA follows: TGCGCCAGCACAACTCAAGCCCAAGTTAACACAGATACGCAGTATTTT. It is translated as CASTTQAQVNTDTQYF.

The V and J genes are TRBV7-9 and TRBJ2-3; D not certain. This CDR3 is 15 amino acids long. The V and J ends lost 3 bases and 0 bases respectively, with 10 bases between them. CDR1 is SEHNR, CDR2 FQNEAQ, per germline (reference sequence). The CDR3 DNA reads as TGTGCCAGCAGCTTCCTCTCGGGCAGCACAGATACGCAGTATTTT. The encoded protein is CASSFLSGSTDTQYF.

This clone has at least ten counts. The chain has TRBV29-1 and TRBJ2-2; 14 bases are a match to TRBD2. The CDR3 contains 15 residues. Trimming took 7 bases from V and 5 from J; bases not matched to a gene: 6. The germline V gene has CDR1 SQVTM and CDR2 ANQGSEA. CDR3 coding DNA: TGCAGCGCCCGCGGGACTAGCGGGAGAACCGGGGAGCTGTTTTTT. Translated: CSARGTSGRTGELFF.

V and J are TRBV6-5 and TRBJ1-1, with D unresolved. The germline V gene has CDR1 MNHEY and CDR2 SVGAGI. This CDR3 comprises 12 residues. V lost 6 bases and J lost 5, with 10 bases in between. This chain's CDR3 is CASSRGETEAFF. The CDR3 DNA reads as TGTGCCAGCAGCCGCGGGGAAACTGAAGCTTTCTTT.

V and J are TRBV5-5 and TRBJ2-7; TRBD1 agrees at 8 bases. Germline trimming cut 2 bases from V and 6 bases from J; bases unmatched to any gene: 4. The germline V gene encodes CDR1 SGHKS and CDR2 YYEKEE (reference sequence). This CDR3 is built from 13 residues. The CDR3 bases are TGTGCCAGCAGCTTAACCGGGACAGGCGAGCAGTACTTC. Its translation: CASSLTGTGEQYF.

Only one count was recorded for this clone. For the CDR3, the DNA is TGTGCCAGCAGCGACGAGGGACTAGCGGGGATGAATGAGCAGTTCTTC. Amino acid sequence: CASSDEGLAGMNEQFF. The rearrangement joins TRBV7-9 to TRBJ2-1; TRBD2 agrees at 13 bases. Per germline, CDR1 SEHNR and CDR2 FQNEAQ (reference sequence). This CDR3 is built from 16 residues. V shed 5 bases and J 7 bases; nucleotides not matched to a gene: 8.